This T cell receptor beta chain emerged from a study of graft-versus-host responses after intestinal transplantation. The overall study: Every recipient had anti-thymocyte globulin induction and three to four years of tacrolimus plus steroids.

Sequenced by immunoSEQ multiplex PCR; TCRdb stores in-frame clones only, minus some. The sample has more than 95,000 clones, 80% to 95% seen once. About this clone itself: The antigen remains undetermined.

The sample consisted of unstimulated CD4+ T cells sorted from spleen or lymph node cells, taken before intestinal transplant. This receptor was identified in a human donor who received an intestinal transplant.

The CDR3 protein is CASSVDGTSNEKLFF. In DNA form, the CDR3 reads TGCGCCAGCAGCGTTGACGGGACTTCAAATGAAAAACTGTTTTTT. V and J are TRBV5-1 and TRBJ1-4, with a weak D call TRBD1 (5 bases). This CDR3 is built from 15 residues. Germline CDR1 is SGHRS and CDR2 is YFSETQ. Trimming took off 4 bases at V and 5 bases at J, with 15 bases between the two ends.